This T cell receptor beta chain was retrieved from a study of vaccination and CD4 T cells after COVID-19. Study context: Post-vaccination samples were procured at a median of approximately 70 days following dose two (range 14 to 241).

Treatment denoted: approximately nine-day PBMC culture with coronavirus spike peptide pools or control peptides (ViraFEST assay). CDR1 is SGHTA, CDR2 FQGNSA, per germline. The CDR3 spans 16 residues. Between the trimmed V and J ends, which lost 3 bases and 5 bases, there was a span of 16 bases. On this clonotype itself: Antigen: not known.

At the Johns Hopkins FTIC core, DNA taken from cultured CD4+ T cells was sequenced by way of the Oncomine TCR Beta short-read assay. TCRdb reprocessed the PCR reads with MiXCR, giving one entry per CDR3 protein. In the table there are over 9,500 distinct CDR3 sequences, 29% of which are singletons. V and J are TRBV7-2 and TRBJ2-2, with D perhaps matching TRBD2 (7 bases). The sequence was collected from a human donor with COVID-19. Material: cultured CD4+ T cells from blood. The CDR3 DNA is TGTGCCAGCAGCTTGGGAGGGGGGGCAAGGACCGGGGAGCTGTTTTTT. Its protein product is CASSLGGGARTGELFF. Supplemented by reference TRBV7-2 and TRBJ2-2, the full variable domain reads GAGVSQSPSNKVTEKGKDVELRCDPISGHTALYWYRQSLGQGLEFLIYFQGNSAPDKSGLPSDRFSAERTGGSVSTLTIQRTQQEDSAVYLCASSLGGGARTGELFFGEGSRLTVL.